This T cell receptor (beta chain) was obtained from a study of blood T cells in healthy people across ages. Sample-barcoded 5' priming and a J-beta primer mix drove a second PCR of about 7 to 11 cycles. TCRdb redid the calling of the 5' RACE reads with MiXCR, one entry per CDR3 protein. The table has roughly 800,000 distinct CDR3 sequences, 58% seen once. V lost 2 bases to trimming and J lost 6 bases; unmatched junction nucleotides: 7. The CDR3 contains 15 residues. Germline V CDR1 and CDR2: SGHTA, FQGNSA. Sequences were obtained from blood. The chain uses TRBV7-2 and TRBJ1-5, with 7 positions matching TRBD1. This TCR was recovered from a young man in good health. The CDR3 is CASSLRGQGPQPQHF. CDR3 bases: TGTGCCAGCAGCTTAAGGGGGCAGGGACCTCAGCCCCAGCATTTT.